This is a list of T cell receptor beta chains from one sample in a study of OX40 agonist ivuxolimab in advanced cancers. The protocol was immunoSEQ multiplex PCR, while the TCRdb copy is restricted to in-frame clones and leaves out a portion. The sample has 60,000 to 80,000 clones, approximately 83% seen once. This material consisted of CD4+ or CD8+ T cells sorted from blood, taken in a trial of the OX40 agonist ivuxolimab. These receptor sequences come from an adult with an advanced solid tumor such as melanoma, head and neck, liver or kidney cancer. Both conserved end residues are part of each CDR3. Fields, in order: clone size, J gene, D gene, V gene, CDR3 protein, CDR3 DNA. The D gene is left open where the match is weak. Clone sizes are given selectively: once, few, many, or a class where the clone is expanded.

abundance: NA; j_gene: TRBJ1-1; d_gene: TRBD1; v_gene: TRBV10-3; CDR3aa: CAIRQGGMNTEAFF; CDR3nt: TGTGCCATCAGACAGGGGGGCATGAACACTGAAGCTTTCTTT
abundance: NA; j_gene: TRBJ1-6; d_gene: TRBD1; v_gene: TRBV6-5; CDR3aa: CASSETGQRNSPLHF; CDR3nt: TGTGCCAGCAGCGAAACGGGACAGAGAAATTCACCCCTCCACTTT
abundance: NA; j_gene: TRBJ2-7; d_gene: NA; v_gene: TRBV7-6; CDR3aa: CASSLIYEVGNAEQYF; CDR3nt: TGTGCCAGCAGCTTAATCTATGAGGTGGGGAATGCGGAGCAGTACTTC
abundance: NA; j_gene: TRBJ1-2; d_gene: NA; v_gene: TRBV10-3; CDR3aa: CAISEESGVGYTF; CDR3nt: TGTGCTATCAGTGAAGAGTCGGGGGTTGGCTACACCTTC
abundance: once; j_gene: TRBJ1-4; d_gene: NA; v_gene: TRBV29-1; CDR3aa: CSVGRGTTNEKLFF; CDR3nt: TGCAGCGTTGGCAGGGGCACAACTAATGAAAAACTGTTTTTT
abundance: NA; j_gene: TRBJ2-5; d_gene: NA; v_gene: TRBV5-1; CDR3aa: CASSLGTGARETQYF; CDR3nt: TGCGCCAGCAGCTTGGGGACGGGGGCTCGGGAGACCCAGTACTTC
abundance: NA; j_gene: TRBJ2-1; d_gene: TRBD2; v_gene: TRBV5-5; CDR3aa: CASSLLLASGGAGNEQFF; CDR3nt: TGTGCCAGCAGCTTGCTCTTGGCTAGCGGGGGGGCCGGCAATGAGCAGTTCTTC
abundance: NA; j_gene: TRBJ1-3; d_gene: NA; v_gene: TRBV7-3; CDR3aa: CASSLAGGGNTIYF; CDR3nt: TGTGCCAGCAGCTTAGCGGGTGGTGGAAACACCATATATTTT
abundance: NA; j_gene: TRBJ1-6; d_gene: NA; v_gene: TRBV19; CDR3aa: CASTMGGGGSPLHF; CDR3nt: TGTGCCAGTACCATGGGAGGTGGGGGTTCACCCCTCCACTTT
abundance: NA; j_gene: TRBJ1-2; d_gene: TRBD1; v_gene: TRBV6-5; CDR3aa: CASSYSTGTGDGYTF; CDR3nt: TGTGCCAGCAGTTACTCCACCGGGACAGGGGACGGCTACACCTTC
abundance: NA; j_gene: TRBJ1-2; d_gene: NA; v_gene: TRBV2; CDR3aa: CASSDSRGSGYTF; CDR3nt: TGTGCCAGCAGTGACAGCAGGGGCTCTGGCTACACCTTC
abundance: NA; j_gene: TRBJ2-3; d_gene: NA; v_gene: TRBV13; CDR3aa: CASSTLGTADTQYF; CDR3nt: TGTGCCAGCAGCACTCTTGGAACTGCAGATACGCAGTATTTT
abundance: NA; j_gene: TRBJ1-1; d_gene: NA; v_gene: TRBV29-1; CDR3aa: CSVDSGGVSTEAFF; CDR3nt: TGCAGCGTTGATTCGGGAGGGGTGTCCACTGAAGCTTTCTTT
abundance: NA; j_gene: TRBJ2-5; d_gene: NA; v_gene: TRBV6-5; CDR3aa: CASSYYGQGGETQYF; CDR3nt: TGTGCCAGCAGTTACTATGGCCAGGGGGGAGAGACCCAGTACTTC
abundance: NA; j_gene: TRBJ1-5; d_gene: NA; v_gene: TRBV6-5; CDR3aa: CASSRHYSNQPQHF; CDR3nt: TGTGCCAGCAGCCGACACTATAGCAATCAGCCCCAGCATTTT
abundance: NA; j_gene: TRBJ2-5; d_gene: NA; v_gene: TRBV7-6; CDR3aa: CASSSSLRGRGQETQYF; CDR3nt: TGTGCCAGCAGCTCCAGCCTTCGGGGGCGGGGGCAAGAGACCCAGTACTTC